A single sample is the source of the 11 T cell receptor beta chains below, sequenced in a study of regulatory T cells in long-lasting Graves disease. The time point is: newly diagnosed GD, antithyroid drugs for less than 3 months. The TCR library was made from RNA that had been extracted from PBMCs in TRIzol. HTBI primers from iRepertoire and Arm-PCR of CDR3 regions yielded the TCR beta libraries. TCRdb re-called the multiplex PCR reads with MiXCR, one entry per CDR3 protein. The data hold 500,000 to 700,000 distinct CDR3 sequences, with about 15% observed a single time. In addition, the sample was reused for a study of T cells in Graves' hyperthyroidism and ophthalmopathy.

The sample was peripheral blood mononuclear cells (PBMCs), taken at new diagnosis, from a patient treated with antithyroid drugs. The origin of the receptors is a woman in her thirties with Graves disease.

This clonotype was recorded many times. This chain connects TRBV19 to TRBJ1-1, with no clear D. The germline gives CDR1 LNHDA, CDR2 SQIVND (reference sequence). This CDR3 contains 10 residues. The V and J ends lost 10 bases and 3 bases respectively, with 6 bases between them. The CDR3 DNA is TGTGCCACCGGATACACTGAAGCTTTCTTT. Its protein is CATGYTEAFF.

The gene calls are TRBV9 and TRBJ1-4, with no clear D. V was cut by 3 bases and J by 8 bases, with 11 bases left in between. Per germline, CDR1 SGDLS and CDR2 YYNGEE. This CDR3 region has 13 residues. CDR3 amino acids: CASSGPTHEKLFF. The CDR3 DNA reads TGTGCCAGCAGCGGACCGACACACGAAAAACTGTTTTTT.

This clonotype was observed many times. The chain uses TRBV7-8 and TRBJ2-1, with D unresolved. V lost 2 bases and J lost 7, with 12 bases in between. This CDR3 spans 14 amino acids. Germline V CDR1 and CDR2: SGHVS, FQNEAQ. The CDR3 DNA follows: TGTGCCAGCAGCTTAAGTGGAGATCCGAATGAGCAGTTCTTC. It yields the protein CASSLSGDPNEQFF. Full variable domain (remainder filled in from reference TRBV7-8 and TRBJ2-1): GAGVSQSPRYKVAKRGQDVALRCDPISGHVSLFWYQQALGQGPEFLTYFQNEAQLDKSGLPSDRFFAERPEGSVSTLKIQRTQQEDSAVYLCASSLSGDPNEQFFGPGTRLTVL.

The table lists this clonotype with many counts. J is TRBJ1-2 and V is TRBV20-1; 7 bases agree with TRBD1. This CDR3 is built from 14 residues. Germline V CDR1 and CDR2: DFQATT, SNEGSKA (reference sequence). V shed 1 base, J shed 7 bases, and the junction held 9 bases outside the gene matches. The CDR3 reads CSARVDREGGGYTF. CDR3 coding DNA: TGCAGTGCTAGAGTTGACAGGGAAGGTGGTGGCTACACCTTC.

This clonotype came up a few times. The chain couples TRBV18 to TRBJ1-5; D is unresolved. In germline, CDR1 is KGHSH, CDR2 LQKENI. Trimming shortened V by 2 bases and J by 9 bases, and 11 bases separated the two germline ends. The CDR3 contains 13 residues. CDR3 protein: CASSPSLTWPQHF. CDR3 in DNA: TGTGCCAGCTCACCAAGTTTAACGTGGCCCCAGCATTTT.

This clonotype was observed at least ten times. The genes are TRBV27 and TRBJ1-2; D remains ambiguous. The CDR3 has 18 amino acids. The V end was cut by 1 base, the J end by 1 base, with 19 bases between. Germline lookup yields CDR1 MNHEY and CDR2 SMNVEV (reference sequence). The CDR3 loop is CASSLYPTNSGYNYGYTF. CDR3 coding DNA: TGTGCCAGCAGTTTATACCCGACAAACTCGGGATATAACTATGGCTACACCTTC.

This clonotype appeared a few times. The genes are TRBV5-6 and TRBJ2-1; TRBD2 matches at 13 bases. This CDR3 comprises 16 residues. The germline CDR1 and CDR2 sequences are SGHDT and YYEEEE. V trimming: 4 bases; J trimming: 7 bases; junction bases outside the gene matches: 8. CDR3 in DNA: TGTGCCAGCAGCCCCTGGACTAGCGGGGGTGGGAATGAGCAGTTCTTC. Translation gives CASSPWTSGGGNEQFF.

The chain is built from TRBV11-3 and TRBJ1-1, with unresolved D. This CDR3 is built from 15 residues. The V end lost 6 bases, the J end lost 1 base, and 15 bases lay between the germline ends. Germline V gene lookup returns CDR1 SGHNT and CDR2 YENEEA. CDR3 amino acids: CASSLAPEGNTEAFF. In DNA, the CDR3 is TGTGCCAGCAGTTTGGCACCAGAAGGGAACACTGAAGCTTTCTTT.

J is TRBJ1-1 and V is TRBV6-1, with 8 bases matching TRBD1. The CDR3 spans 16 residues. The V and J ends lost 3 bases and 1 base, in that order; junction bases with no gene match: 7. Per germline, CDR1 MNHNS and CDR2 SASEGT. CDR3 in DNA: TGTGCCAGCAGTGACCATACCGGGACAGGGAACACTGAAGCTTTCTTT. It translates to CASSDHTGTGNTEAFF.

This clonotype was seen a few times. CDR3 sequence: CASINRDTVTDTQYF. The CDR3 DNA is TGTGCCAGCATAAACAGGGATACGGTCACAGATACGCAGTATTTT. J is TRBJ2-3 and V is TRBV6-2 or TRBV6-3, with D tentatively TRBD1 (6 bases). Germline loops: CDR1 MNHEY, CDR2 SVGEGT. There are 15 residues in the CDR3. The V end lost 7 bases, the J end lost 2 bases, and 16 bases lay between the germline ends.

The rearrangement uses TRBV6-1 and TRBJ2-7; possibly TRBD2 for D (7 bases). The CDR3 is 15 residues long. Trimming cost V 5 bases and J 7 bases, with 21 bases left between them. Germline-derived CDR1 and CDR2 are MNHNS and SASEGT. The CDR3 sequence: CASSRGALARGEQYF. The CDR3 coding sequence is TGTGCCAGCAGTCGGGGGGCATTGGCACGAGGGGAGCAGTACTTC.